The rows below give T cell receptor beta chains drawn from one sample of a study of cytomegalovirus exposure and HLA in healthy donors. Here immunoSEQ multiplex PCR was the method, and the copy in TCRdb shows in-frame clones only, minus some. The repertoire table contains some 76,000 clones. The sample was PBMCs. The receptors come from a middle-aged man in good health and CMV-seronegative. The CDR3 runs from the conserved cysteine through the conserved F or W. Fields, in order: V gene, J gene, D gene, CDR3 protein, CDR3 DNA. The D gene is left open where the match is weak.

TRBV5-1	TRBJ1-6	TRBD1	CASTRDSQYNSPLHF	TGCGCCAGCACCCGGGACAGTCAATATAATTCACCCCTCCACTTT
TRBV6-5	TRBJ2-2	TRBD2	CASSYREESTGELFF	TGTGCCAGCAGTTACCGGGAGGAGTCCACCGGGGAGCTGTTTTTT
TRBV7-2	TRBJ2-3	.	CASSNRAEGDTQYF	TGTGCCAGCAGCAACAGGGCAGAGGGGGATACGCAGTATTTT
TRBV6-5	TRBJ1-1	.	CASSRVRGVTEAFF	TGTGCCAGCAGTCGGGTCAGGGGAGTCACTGAAGCTTTCTTT
TRBV4-3	TRBJ2-7	.	CASSQVGRPYEQYF	TGCGCCAGCAGCCAAGTGGGCAGGCCCTACGAGCAGTACTTC
TRBV2	TRBJ1-1	TRBD1	CASSEGPGGSNTEAFF	TGTGCCAGCAGTGAAGGTCCAGGGGGCAGTAACACTGAAGCTTTCTTT
TRBV6-5	TRBJ2-1	.	CASSYSSVMSYNEQFF	TGTGCCAGCAGTTACTCGTCGGTTATGTCCTACAATGAGCAGTTCTTC
TRBV6-5	TRBJ1-1	.	CASGEGARTEAFF	TGTGCCAGCGGGGAGGGCGCTCGGACTGAAGCTTTCTTT
TRBV6-6	TRBJ1-5	.	CASSYQPPLRGQPQHF	TGTGCCAGCAGTTACCAACCCCCGTTAAGGGGTCAGCCCCAGCATTTT
TRBV7-2	TRBJ1-1	.	CASSFTTQGEAFF	TGTGCCAGCAGCTTCACGACTCAAGGCGAAGCTTTCTTT
TRBV27	TRBJ2-7	TRBD2	CASSPGTSGNVYEQYF	TGTGCCAGCAGTCCCGGGACTAGCGGGAACGTTTACGAGCAGTACTTC
TRBV10-3	TRBJ2-7	.	CAISESEDNPYEQYF	TGTGCCATCAGTGAGTCGGAAGACAACCCCTACGAGCAGTACTTC
TRBV29-1	TRBJ2-3	.	CSVDSPSTDTQYF	TGCAGCGTTGATTCCCCGAGCACAGATACGCAGTATTTT
TRBV27	TRBJ1-5	TRBD1	CASSPRTGYGNQPQHF	TGTGCCAGCAGTCCACGGACAGGGTATGGCAATCAGCCCCAGCATTTT
TRBV30	TRBJ2-7	TRBD1	CAWSLEDRSEQYF	TGTGCCTGGAGTCTAGAGGACAGGTCCGAGCAGTACTTC
TRBV14	TRBJ1-5	.	CASSQDLNQPQHF	TGTGCCAGCAGCCAAGATCTCAATCAGCCCCAGCATTTT
TRBV9	TRBJ1-1	TRBD1	CASSVAGQGTDTEAFF	TGTGCCAGCAGCGTAGCGGGACAGGGTACGGACACTGAAGCTTTCTTT
TRBV5-1	TRBJ2-3	.	CASSWGDFSSADTQYF	TGCGCCAGCAGCTGGGGGGACTTTAGCTCCGCAGATACGCAGTATTTT
TRBV7-9	TRBJ1-2	.	CASSLGQVLGYTF	TGTGCCAGCAGCTTAGGACAGGTTCTCGGCTACACCTTC
TRBV19	TRBJ1-5	TRBD1	CASSIGGGEAFGQPQHF	TGTGCCAGTAGTATAGGAGGGGGCGAGGCCTTCGGTCAGCCCCAGCATTTT
TRBV19	TRBJ2-2	.	CASSIVFARGAGELFF	TGTGCCAGTAGTATTGTTTTTGCCAGGGGCGCCGGGGAGCTGTTTTTT
TRBV5-1	TRBJ1-1	TRBD1	CASSLAGQGASNSFF	TGCGCCAGCAGCTTAGCAGGACAGGGGGCGAGTAACTCTTTCTTT
TRBV5-4	TRBJ2-3	.	CASSGASDTQYF	TGTGCCAGCAGCGGAGCATCTGATACGCAGTATTTT
TRBV11-2	TRBJ2-1	TRBD2	CASSSGGGGEGTPYNEQFF	TGTGCCAGCAGCTCTGGGGGTGGAGGGGAGGGAACACCCTACAATGAGCAGTTCTTC
TRBV7-9	TRBJ2-7	.	CASGEAGNEQYF	TGTGCCAGCGGGGAGGCAGGGAACGAGCAGTACTTC
TRBV10-3	TRBJ1-1	TRBD1	CATLGTANTEAFF	TGTGCCACCCTTGGGACAGCGAACACTGAAGCTTTCTTT
TRBV18	TRBJ2-3	.	CASSPSTRDTQYF	TGTGCCAGCTCACCATCCACTAGAGATACGCAGTATTTT
TRBV18	TRBJ2-7	TRBD2	CASSRGGRTYEQYF	TGTGCCAGCTCACGGGGGGGTAGAACCTACGAGCAGTACTTC
TRBV7-2	TRBJ2-2	TRBD2	CASSLAPSGRPNTGELFF	TGTGCCAGCAGCTTAGCGCCCAGCGGGAGACCGAACACCGGGGAGCTGTTTTTT
TRBV9	TRBJ2-5	.	CASSVVGQGETQYF	TGTGCCAGCAGCGTAGTCGGCCAGGGAGAGACCCAGTACTTC
TRBV6-5	TRBJ1-1	.	CASSRSRRGTEAFF	TGTGCCAGCAGCCGCAGTCGGAGGGGCACTGAAGCTTTCTTT
TRBV5-4	TRBJ2-7	.	CASSSRAQGSYEQYF	TGTGCCAGCAGCTCAAGGGCCCAAGGGAGCTACGAGCAGTACTTC
TRBV4-2	TRBJ2-2	.	CASSQGSQGSGELFF	TGTGCCAGCAGCCAAGGTAGTCAGGGATCCGGGGAGCTGTTTTTT
TRBV19	TRBJ2-1	.	CASRDRRRDEQFF	TGTGCCAGTCGCGACAGGAGGCGCGATGAGCAGTTCTTC
TRBV7-6	TRBJ1-5	TRBD1	CASSPRTGERDNQPQHF	TGTGCCAGCAGCCCCCGGACAGGGGAGAGGGATAATCAGCCCCAGCATTTT
TRBV6-4	TRBJ1-1	TRBD1	CASSERQGDSEAFF	TGTGCCAGCAGCGAAAGACAGGGGGACTCTGAAGCTTTCTTT
TRBV5-1	TRBJ2-3	.	CASSLEQTDTQYF	TGCGCCAGCAGCTTGGAACAGACAGATACGCAGTATTTT
TRBV7-8	TRBJ2-5	TRBD2	CASSLSGYQETQYF	TGTGCCAGCAGCCTTAGCGGGTACCAAGAGACCCAGTACTTC
TRBV6-5	TRBJ1-5	TRBD1	CASSYSQGGGQPQHF	TGTGCCAGCAGTTACTCACAGGGGGGCGGACAGCCCCAGCATTTT
TRBV5-1	TRBJ2-3	TRBD2	CASTAGVADTQYF	TGCGCCAGCACTGCGGGAGTGGCAGATACGCAGTATTTT
TRBV10-3	TRBJ1-5	TRBD1	CAISRTGIYQPQHF	TGTGCCATCAGTCGGACAGGGATTTATCAGCCCCAGCATTTT
TRBV5-1	TRBJ2-1	.	CASSSTGQGSYNEQFF	TGCGCCAGCAGCTCGACCGGCCAGGGCTCCTACAATGAGCAGTTCTTC
TRBV5-1	TRBJ2-6	.	CASSSTGTSGANVLTF	TGCGCCAGCAGCTCGACCGGGACATCTGGGGCCAACGTCCTGACTTTC
TRBV30	TRBJ1-1	TRBD1	CAWYTGTGGQGAFF	TGTGCCTGGTATACCGGGACAGGGGGCCAGGGAGCTTTCTTT
TRBV19	TRBJ1-1	.	CASSMRFVGGVGNTEAFF	TGTGCCAGTAGTATGAGATTTGTTGGGGGCGTAGGGAACACTGAAGCTTTCTTT
TRBV19	TRBJ1-2	.	CASSISGQNYGYTF	TGTGCCAGTAGTATATCCGGACAGAACTATGGCTACACCTTC
TRBV10-3	TRBJ2-7	TRBD2	CAIMGTSGYEQYF	TGTGCCATCATGGGGACTAGCGGCTACGAGCAGTACTTC
TRBV27	TRBJ1-2	.	CASSLQGRIGYGYTF	TGTGCCAGCAGTTTACAGGGGCGGATCGGATATGGCTACACCTTC
TRBV7-9	TRBJ2-3	.	CASRVRRVADTQYF	TGTGCCAGCAGGGTAAGAAGAGTCGCAGATACGCAGTATTTT
TRBV19	TRBJ1-2	TRBD1	CASSIGITGQFYGYTF	TGTGCCAGTAGTATAGGTATCACGGGACAGTTCTATGGCTACACCTTC
TRBV5-1	TRBJ2-5	.	CASSLGDRLRETQYF	TGCGCCAGCAGCTTGGGCGACCGCTTGCGGGAGACCCAGTACTTC